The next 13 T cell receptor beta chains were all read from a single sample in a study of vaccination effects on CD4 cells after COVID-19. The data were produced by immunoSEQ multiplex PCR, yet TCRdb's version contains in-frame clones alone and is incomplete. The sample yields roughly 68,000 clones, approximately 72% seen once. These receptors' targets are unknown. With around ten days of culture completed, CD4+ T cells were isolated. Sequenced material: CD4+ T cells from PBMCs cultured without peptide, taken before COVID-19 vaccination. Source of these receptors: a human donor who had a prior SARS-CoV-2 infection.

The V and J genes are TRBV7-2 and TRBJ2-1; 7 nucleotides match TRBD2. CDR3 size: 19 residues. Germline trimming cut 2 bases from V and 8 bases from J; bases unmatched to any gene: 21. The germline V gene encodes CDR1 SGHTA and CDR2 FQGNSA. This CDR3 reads CASSLTYTLGGGFDDEQFF. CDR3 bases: TGTGCCAGCAGCTTAACATATACGTTGGGCGGGGGTTTTGATGATGAGCAGTTCTTC.

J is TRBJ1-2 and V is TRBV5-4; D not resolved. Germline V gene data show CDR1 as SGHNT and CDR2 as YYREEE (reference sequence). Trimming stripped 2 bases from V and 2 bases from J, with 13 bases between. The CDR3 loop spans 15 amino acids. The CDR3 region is CASSFDPMINYGYTF. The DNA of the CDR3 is TGTGCCAGCAGCTTCGATCCGATGATAAACTATGGCTACACCTTC.

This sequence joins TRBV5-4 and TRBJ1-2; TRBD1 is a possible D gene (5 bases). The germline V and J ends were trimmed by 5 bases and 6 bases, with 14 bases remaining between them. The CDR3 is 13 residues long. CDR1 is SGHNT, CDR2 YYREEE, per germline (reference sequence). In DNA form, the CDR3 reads TGTGCCAGCAGAGTGGCAGGGTCGCATGGCTACACCTTC. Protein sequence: CASRVAGSHGYTF.

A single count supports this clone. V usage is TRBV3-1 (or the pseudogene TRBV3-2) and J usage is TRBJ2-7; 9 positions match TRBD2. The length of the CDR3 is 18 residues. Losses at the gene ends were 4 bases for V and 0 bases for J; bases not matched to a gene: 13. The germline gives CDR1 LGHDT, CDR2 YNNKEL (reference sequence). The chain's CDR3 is CASSRGGSGGYSSYEQYF. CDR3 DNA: TGTGCCAGCAGCCGGGGCGGAAGCGGGGGGTATAGCTCCTACGAGCAGTACTTC.

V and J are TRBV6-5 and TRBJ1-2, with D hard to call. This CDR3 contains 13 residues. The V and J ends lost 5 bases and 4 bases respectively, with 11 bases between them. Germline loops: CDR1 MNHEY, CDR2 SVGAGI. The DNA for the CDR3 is TGTGCCAGCAGTCCCAGAAAAGCCTATGGCTACACCTTC. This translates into CASSPRKAYGYTF.

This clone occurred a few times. The chain's CDR3 is CASSLRTDEWWQFF. The CDR3 DNA reads as TGTGCCAGCAGTTTGAGGACAGACGAATGGTGGCAGTTCTTC. V is TRBV6-2 or TRBV6-3 and J is TRBJ2-1; weak D call: TRBD1 (6 bases). CDR1 and CDR2 (germline): MNHEY, SVGEGT. The V gene lost 4 bases and the J gene lost 12 bases, with 19 bases spanning the gap. This CDR3 spans 14 amino acids.

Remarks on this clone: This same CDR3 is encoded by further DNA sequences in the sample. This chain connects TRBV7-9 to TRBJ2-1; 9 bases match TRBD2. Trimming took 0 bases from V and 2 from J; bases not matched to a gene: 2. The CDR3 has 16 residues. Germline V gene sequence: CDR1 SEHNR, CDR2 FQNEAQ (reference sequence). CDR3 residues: CASSLALAGTYNEQFF. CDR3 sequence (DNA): TGTGCCAGCAGCTTAGCACTAGCGGGCACCTACAATGAGCAGTTCTTC.

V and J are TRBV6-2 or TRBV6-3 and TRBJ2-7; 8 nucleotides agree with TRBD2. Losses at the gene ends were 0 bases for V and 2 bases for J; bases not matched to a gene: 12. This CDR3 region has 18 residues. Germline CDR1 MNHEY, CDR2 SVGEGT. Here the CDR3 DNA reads TGTGCCAGCAGTTACTCGTCGGACCGGACTAGCCTGCCCTACGAGCAGTACTTC. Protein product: CASSYSSDRTSLPYEQYF.

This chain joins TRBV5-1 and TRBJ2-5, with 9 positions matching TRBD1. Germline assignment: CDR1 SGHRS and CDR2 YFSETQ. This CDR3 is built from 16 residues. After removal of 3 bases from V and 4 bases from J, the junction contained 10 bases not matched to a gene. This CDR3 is CASSSNGQGRRETQYF. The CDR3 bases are TGCGCCAGCAGCTCCAACGGACAGGGGAGGAGAGAGACCCAGTACTTC.

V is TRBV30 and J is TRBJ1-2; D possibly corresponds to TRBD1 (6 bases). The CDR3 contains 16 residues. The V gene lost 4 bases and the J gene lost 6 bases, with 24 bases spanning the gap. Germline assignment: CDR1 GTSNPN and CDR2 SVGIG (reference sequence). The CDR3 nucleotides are TGTGCCTGGACAAGTGGGTACTGGGGGGCACGGGATGGCTACACCTTC. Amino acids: CAWTSGYWGARDGYTF.

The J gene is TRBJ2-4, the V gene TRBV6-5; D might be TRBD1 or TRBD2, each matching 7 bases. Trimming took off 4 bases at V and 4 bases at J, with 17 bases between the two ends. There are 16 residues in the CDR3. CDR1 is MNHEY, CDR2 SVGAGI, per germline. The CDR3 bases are TGTGCCAGCAGTTCCTCCAGGGGGGGGATTAAAAACATTCAGTACTTC. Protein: CASSSSRGGIKNIQYF.

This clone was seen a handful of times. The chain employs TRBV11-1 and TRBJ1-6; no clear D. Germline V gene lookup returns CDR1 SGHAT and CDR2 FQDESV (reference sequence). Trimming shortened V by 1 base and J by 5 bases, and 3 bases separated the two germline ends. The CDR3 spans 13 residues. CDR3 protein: CASSLGDNSPLHF. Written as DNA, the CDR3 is TGTGCCAGCAGCTTAGGCGATAATTCACCCCTCCACTTT. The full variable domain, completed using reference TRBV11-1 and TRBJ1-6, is EAEVAQSPRYKITEKSQAVAFWCDPISGHATLYWYRQILGQGPELLVQFQDESVVDDSQLPKDRFSAERLKGVDSTLKIQPAELGDSAMYLCASSLGDNSPLHFGNGTRLTVT.

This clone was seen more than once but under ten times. The CDR3 sequence is CASSEPGGADTQYF. In DNA form, the CDR3 reads TGCGCCAGCAGTGAACCAGGGGGAGCAGATACGCAGTATTTT. The V call is TRBV10-2, the J call TRBJ2-3, with TRBD1 matching 7 bases. The CDR3 totals 14 residues. The V and J ends lost 3 bases and 4 bases, in that order; junction bases with no gene match: 4. Germline loops: CDR1 WSHSY, CDR2 SAAADI.